This T cell receptor beta chain was documented in a study of blood T cell repertoires in COVID-19. The CDR3 contains 17 residues. After removal of 3 bases from V and 4 bases from J, the junction contained 6 bases not matched to a gene. CDR1 is SGHRS and CDR2 is YFSETQ in the germline V gene. Per the original methods: How many nucleated cells were present was estimated from reference gene primer amplification. Some clones are missing from TCRdb's copy, which holds only in-frame ones; the method was immunoSEQ multiplex PCR. The DNA was the basis for D and trimming; V, J and clone size are from that table. The table has 300,000 or so clones, more than 90% seen once. Grouping used clinical history reported by participants in a survey and questionnaire. Donors of Cohort 3 who recovered were those that had two negative PCRs, clearance, or symptom resolution.

The source of this sequence is a man between 60 and 70 years old who had recovered from COVID-19. This chain links TRBV5-1 with TRBJ2-2; TRBD2 matches 13 bases. Material for sequencing was PBMCs or T cells enriched from blood (not recorded which). The CDR3 bases are TGCGCCAGCAGCTACGGGACTAGCGGGGTTGGCACCGGGGAGCTGTTTTTT. Translated: CASSYGTSGVGTGELFF. The variable domain in full, with the rest retrieved from reference TRBV5-1 and TRBJ2-2, is KAGVTQTPRYLIKTRGQQVTLSCSPISGHRSVSWYQQTPGQGLQFLFEYFSETQRNKGNFPGRFSGRQFSNSRSEMNVSTLELGDSALYLCASSYGTSGVGTGELFFGEGSRLTVL.